A selection of T cell receptor beta chains follows, all from one sample in a study of T cell changes during pregnancy in multiple sclerosis. Assay used: immunoSEQ multiplex PCR; TCRdb lists only in-frame clones, some missing. The sample lists over 100,000 clones, 92% occurring once. The material sequenced was peripheral blood, taken in the third trimester of pregnancy. These receptors all stem from a female donor with multiple sclerosis, enrolled in a pregnancy study. Each CDR3 is given with its conserved first and last residue. The order of the fields is D gene, J gene, clone size, V gene, CDR3 DNA, CDR3 protein. A D gene is named only where the DNA matches it firmly. Clone sizes are given selectively: once, few, many, or a class where the clone is expanded.

d_call: TRBD1
j_call: TRBJ2-5
clone_size: NA
v_call: TRBV9
cdr3_nt: TGTGCCAGCAGCGGCCTCGGACAGGACCAAGAGACCCAGTACTTC
cdr3_aa: CASSGLGQDQETQYF

d_call: TRBD1
j_call: TRBJ2-2
clone_size: NA
v_call: TRBV19
cdr3_nt: TGTGCCAGTAGTATAGGGGACAGAAACACCGGGGAGCTGTTTTTT
cdr3_aa: CASSIGDRNTGELFF

d_call: NA
j_call: TRBJ2-7
clone_size: NA
v_call: TRBV30
cdr3_nt: TGTGCCTGGAGTCCCGGCCGGGGATACGAGCAGTACTTC
cdr3_aa: CAWSPGRGYEQYF

d_call: TRBD1
j_call: TRBJ1-2
clone_size: NA
v_call: TRBV27
cdr3_nt: TGTGCCACCCAAAGGGGACAGGGGAGCGGCTACACCTTC
cdr3_aa: CATQRGQGSGYTF

d_call: NA
j_call: TRBJ1-4
clone_size: NA
v_call: TRBV5-5
cdr3_nt: TGTGCCAGCAGCTTATTTAACAGGGTGGATGAAAAACTGTTTTTT
cdr3_aa: CASSLFNRVDEKLFF

d_call: TRBD2
j_call: TRBJ2-3
clone_size: once
v_call: TRBV7-8
cdr3_nt: TGTGCCAGCAGCCCCTGGACTAGCGGGGGGGCCACTACAGATACGCAGTATTTT
cdr3_aa: CASSPWTSGGATTDTQYF

d_call: TRBD1
j_call: TRBJ1-2
clone_size: NA
v_call: TRBV27
cdr3_nt: TGTGCCAGCAGTTTTGGACAGGACTATGGCTACACCTTC
cdr3_aa: CASSFGQDYGYTF

d_call: TRBD1
j_call: TRBJ2-2
clone_size: once
v_call: TRBV19
cdr3_nt: TGTGCCACCGGACAGGGGGTTGGTACCGGGGAGCTGTTTTTT
cdr3_aa: CATGQGVGTGELFF

d_call: NA
j_call: TRBJ1-1
clone_size: NA
v_call: TRBV6-5
cdr3_nt: TGTGCCAGCAGTTACTCGACGGGGACTGAAGCTTTCTTT
cdr3_aa: CASSYSTGTEAFF

d_call: TRBD1
j_call: TRBJ1-4
clone_size: NA
v_call: TRBV5-1
cdr3_nt: TGCGCCAGTTCCCAGGGGGTTGCAACTAATGAAAAACTGTTTTTT
cdr3_aa: CASSQGVATNEKLFF

d_call: NA
j_call: TRBJ1-5
clone_size: few
v_call: TRBV27
cdr3_nt: TGTGCCAGCAGTCTCCGCAGGGGCGGGAATCAGCCCCAGCATTTT
cdr3_aa: CASSLRRGGNQPQHF

d_call: NA
j_call: TRBJ2-2
clone_size: NA
v_call: TRBV5-1
cdr3_nt: TGCGCCAGCAGCTTGGAACGAGGGACGAACACCGGGGAGCTGTTTTTT
cdr3_aa: CASSLERGTNTGELFF

d_call: NA
j_call: TRBJ1-3
clone_size: NA
v_call: TRBV10-3
cdr3_nt: TGTGCCATCAGTGAAGCGACAGGCCTCTCTGGAAACACCATATATTTT
cdr3_aa: CAISEATGLSGNTIYF

d_call: TRBD1
j_call: TRBJ1-5
clone_size: NA
v_call: TRBV28
cdr3_nt: TGTGCCAGCAGTGGCCCCGGGACAGGGTCTCTTAGCAATCAGCCCCAGCATTTT
cdr3_aa: CASSGPGTGSLSNQPQHF

d_call: NA
j_call: TRBJ2-7
clone_size: NA
v_call: TRBV6-1
cdr3_nt: TGTGCCAGCAGTGAGTTCGGGACGGGGGACTACGAGCAGTACTTC
cdr3_aa: CASSEFGTGDYEQYF

d_call: NA
j_call: TRBJ2-7
clone_size: NA
v_call: TRBV6-5
cdr3_nt: TGTGCCAGCAGTTCCCTCTACGAGCAGTACTTC
cdr3_aa: CASSSLYEQYF

d_call: TRBD2
j_call: TRBJ2-5
clone_size: NA
v_call: TRBV28
cdr3_nt: TGTGCCAGCAGTTTGCGCCTAGCGGGAGGGCCAGAGACCCAGTACTTC
cdr3_aa: CASSLRLAGGPETQYF

d_call: TRBD2
j_call: TRBJ2-7
clone_size: NA
v_call: TRBV7-9
cdr3_nt: TGTGCCAGCAGCTCGGGGGGACTAGCGGGAGGGCCGGGGGAGCAGTACTTC
cdr3_aa: CASSSGGLAGGPGEQYF

d_call: NA
j_call: TRBJ2-3
clone_size: NA
v_call: TRBV6-5
cdr3_nt: TGTGCCAGCAGTTACTCGAACTGGGATACGCAGTATTTT
cdr3_aa: CASSYSNWDTQYF

d_call: NA
j_call: TRBJ2-7
clone_size: NA
v_call: TRBV6-1
cdr3_nt: TGTGCCAGCCGCCTTGCCCAGGGAGAGCAGTACTTC
cdr3_aa: CASRLAQGEQYF

d_call: TRBD2
j_call: TRBJ2-3
clone_size: NA
v_call: TRBV6-1
cdr3_nt: TGTGCCAGCAGTGAATCCCGACTAGCGGGAGGTAGAACGCAGTATTTT
cdr3_aa: CASSESRLAGGRTQYF

d_call: TRBD1
j_call: TRBJ1-5
clone_size: NA
v_call: TRBV6-1
cdr3_nt: TGTGCCAGCAGTGATACCGGACAGGGCGGTCAGCCCCAGCATTTT
cdr3_aa: CASSDTGQGGQPQHF

d_call: TRBD1
j_call: TRBJ1-1
clone_size: NA
v_call: TRBV6-5
cdr3_nt: TGTGCCAGCAGCCCCCCCGGGGACAGGGGGCTGGCTTTCTTT
cdr3_aa: CASSPPGDRGLAFF

d_call: TRBD1
j_call: TRBJ1-3
clone_size: NA
v_call: TRBV6-1
cdr3_nt: TGTGCCAGCAGTGGTCCCGGGACAGGGCCCCTCTCTGGAAACACCATATATTTT
cdr3_aa: CASSGPGTGPLSGNTIYF

d_call: NA
j_call: TRBJ2-1
clone_size: NA
v_call: TRBV6-6
cdr3_nt: TGTGCCAGCAGTTACTCGGGGGCAGGTTACAATGAGCAGTTCTTC
cdr3_aa: CASSYSGAGYNEQFF

d_call: TRBD1
j_call: TRBJ1-1
clone_size: NA
v_call: TRBV9
cdr3_nt: TGTGCCAGCAGCCCTACAGGGGGCGGTGGTACTGAAGCTTTCTTT
cdr3_aa: CASSPTGGGGTEAFF

d_call: NA
j_call: TRBJ2-1
clone_size: NA
v_call: TRBV27
cdr3_nt: TGTGCCAGCAGTTTATGGACGGCGGGGGCTTGGGGCAATGAGCAGTTCTTC
cdr3_aa: CASSLWTAGAWGNEQFF

d_call: NA
j_call: TRBJ1-1
clone_size: NA
v_call: TRBV27
cdr3_nt: TGTGCCACCGCTCTTGGGCCGTCAAAAACTTTCTTT
cdr3_aa: CATALGPSKTFF

d_call: NA
j_call: TRBJ2-1
clone_size: NA
v_call: TRBV30
cdr3_nt: TGTGCCTGGAGTCCCCCCTCCAATGAGCAGTTCTTC
cdr3_aa: CAWSPPSNEQFF

d_call: TRBD1
j_call: TRBJ2-6
clone_size: once
v_call: TRBV5-1
cdr3_nt: TGCGCCAGCAGCTCATCGGGACAGGGAACAAGGGGCTCTGGGGCCAACGTCCTGACTTTC
cdr3_aa: CASSSSGQGTRGSGANVLTF

d_call: NA
j_call: TRBJ2-1
clone_size: NA
v_call: TRBV19
cdr3_nt: TGTGCCAGTAGTATAGCGGGACTCTACAATGAGCAGTTCTTC
cdr3_aa: CASSIAGLYNEQFF

d_call: NA
j_call: TRBJ2-5
clone_size: NA
v_call: TRBV28
cdr3_nt: TGTGCCAGCAGTTTGCTGGGGGAGGGGGACACTCAAGAGACCCAGTACTTC
cdr3_aa: CASSLLGEGDTQETQYF

d_call: NA
j_call: TRBJ2-3
clone_size: NA
v_call: TRBV19
cdr3_nt: TGTGCCAGTAAGTCAAGCGGCACAGATACGCAGTATTTT
cdr3_aa: CASKSSGTDTQYF

d_call: TRBD1
j_call: TRBJ1-1
clone_size: NA
v_call: TRBV5-4
cdr3_nt: TGTGCCAGCAGCTTGGACAGGGGGCCATTAGGAACTGAAGCTTTCTTT
cdr3_aa: CASSLDRGPLGTEAFF

d_call: TRBD1
j_call: TRBJ2-7
clone_size: NA
v_call: TRBV13
cdr3_nt: TGTGCCAGCAGCGGGGCAGGGGGAAACTACGAGCAGTACTTC
cdr3_aa: CASSGAGGNYEQYF

d_call: NA
j_call: TRBJ2-1
clone_size: NA
v_call: TRBV2
cdr3_nt: TGTGCCAGCAGTGGACAGCCCTTCTCCTACAATGAGCAGTTCTTC
cdr3_aa: CASSGQPFSYNEQFF

d_call: TRBD2
j_call: TRBJ2-3
clone_size: NA
v_call: TRBV5-1
cdr3_nt: TGCGCCAGCAGCTTGGAAGGGAGGGCCCCAGCGGTTAACACAGATACGCAGTATTTT
cdr3_aa: CASSLEGRAPAVNTDTQYF

d_call: NA
j_call: TRBJ1-2
clone_size: NA
v_call: TRBV6-1
cdr3_nt: TGTGCCAGCAGTGAAGCAATGCCGAACCCCAGCTATGGCTACACCTTC
cdr3_aa: CASSEAMPNPSYGYTF

d_call: TRBD2
j_call: TRBJ2-1
clone_size: NA
v_call: TRBV18
cdr3_nt: TGTGCCAGCTCACCCCCCGAGCGGGGGAACAATGAGCAGTTCTTC
cdr3_aa: CASSPPERGNNEQFF

d_call: NA
j_call: TRBJ2-3
clone_size: NA
v_call: TRBV4-1
cdr3_nt: TGCGCCAGCAGCCAAGATAGGGGCTCCCGCACAGATACGCAGTATTTT
cdr3_aa: CASSQDRGSRTDTQYF

d_call: NA
j_call: TRBJ1-3
clone_size: NA
v_call: TRBV29-1
cdr3_nt: TGCAGCGTCCGAAAGGGTACAGGAGATGGAAACACCATATATTTT
cdr3_aa: CSVRKGTGDGNTIYF

d_call: TRBD1
j_call: TRBJ2-7
clone_size: NA
v_call: TRBV19
cdr3_nt: TGTGCCAGTAGCAAATATACCCCAAGGACAGGGATCTTCAACGAGCAGTACTTC
cdr3_aa: CASSKYTPRTGIFNEQYF

d_call: NA
j_call: TRBJ2-7
clone_size: NA
v_call: TRBV5-5
cdr3_nt: TGTGCCAGCAGTACGGGGGACCAACGCTACGAGCAGTACTTC
cdr3_aa: CASSTGDQRYEQYF